These 24 T cell receptor beta chains share one sample of origin, sequenced in a study of control samples from healthy donors and cancer patients. Repertoires were generated with immunoSEQ multiplex PCR, while TCRdb's copy carries only in-frame clones and drops some. Of 75,000 to 95,000 clones in the sample, roughly nine tenths were seen once. Sequences were obtained from PBMCs. Source of these receptors: a woman aged 45-60 years with colorectal cancer.

The V and J genes are TRBV3-1 (or the pseudogene TRBV3-2) and TRBJ2-5; 11 bases align to TRBD1. V was pared by 3 bases and J by 5 bases, with 5 bases of the junction left unmatched. This CDR3 contains 15 residues. From germline, CDR1 is LGHDT and CDR2 YNNKEL (reference sequence). CDR3 sequence (DNA): TGTGCCAGCAGCCACGGGACAGGGGGGGATGAGACCCAGTACTTC. As protein: CASSHGTGGDETQYF.

The V gene is TRBV6-5, the J gene TRBJ1-5; the match to TRBD1 covers 7 bases. Germline assignment: CDR1 MNHEY and CDR2 SVGAGI. The CDR3 has 14 residues. V trimming: 6 bases; J trimming: 3 bases; junction bases outside the gene matches: 5. The CDR3 region has the DNA TGTGCCAGCAGGAGGACAGGCTTCAATCAGCCCCAGCATTTT. It codes for CASRRTGFNQPQHF.

V and J are TRBV5-1 and TRBJ2-5, with D hard to call. Trimming pared 4 bases from V and 0 bases from J, leaving 10 bases between. The CDR3 extends over 14 amino acids. Germline CDR1 and CDR2: SGHRS and YFSETQ. CDR3 sequence: CASSPRTYQETQYF. The CDR3 region has the DNA TGCGCCAGCAGCCCCCGCACGTACCAAGAGACCCAGTACTTC.

The chain links TRBV6-6 to TRBJ2-3; 7 bases fit TRBD1. The V and J ends lost 9 bases and 1 base, in that order; junction bases with no gene match: 10. Germline-derived CDR1 and CDR2 are MNHNY and SVGAGI (reference sequence). The CDR3 runs to 15 residues. DNA of the CDR3: TGTGCCAGTCGGACAAACAGGGGTGGCACAGATACGCAGTATTTT. Translated: CASRTNRGGTDTQYF.

On this clone: An end of the junction differs from the germline gene, which may be a read error. The chain uses TRBV6-2 or TRBV6-3 and TRBJ2-5, with 8 bases identical to TRBD2. The CDR3 is made up of 16 amino acids. The germline CDR1 and CDR2 sequences are MNHEY and SVGEGT. The CDR3 protein is CASNYESGGYQETQYF. The CDR3 DNA reads TGTGCCAGCAATTACGAGAGCGGGGGCTATCAAGAGACCCAGTACTTC.

The chain combines TRBV30 with TRBJ1-1; D is possibly TRBD1 (6 bases). There are 15 residues in the CDR3. The V gene lost 4 bases and the J gene lost 0 bases, with 15 bases spanning the gap. In germline, CDR1 is GTSNPN, CDR2 SVGIG (reference sequence). CDR3 coding DNA: TGTGCCTGGAATCCGGGACACAGTATGAACACTGAAGCTTTCTTT. Residues: CAWNPGHSMNTEAFF.

In its sample, this clone was seen once. The chain has TRBV10-3 and TRBJ2-2; D may be TRBD2 (6 bases). V was cut by 0 bases and J by 4 bases, with 6 bases left in between. Germline lookup yields CDR1 ENHRY and CDR2 SYGVKD. The CDR3 is 14 amino acids. The CDR3 region is CAISESGGTGELFF. The CDR3 coding sequence is TGTGCCATCAGTGAGTCGGGGGGCACCGGGGAGCTGTTTTTT.

The rearrangement uses TRBV9 and TRBJ1-2, with TRBD1 matching over 7 bases. Unmatched junction bases numbered 11, after V lost 5 bases and J lost 4 bases. The CDR3 is 15 amino acids. Looked up from germline, CDR1 is SGDLS and CDR2 is YYNGEE. The CDR3 bases are TGTGCCAGCAGTAGATACCAGGGGGTGGGCTATGGCTACACCTTC. Its translation is CASSRYQGVGYGYTF.

This clone was detected only once. V gene TRBV6-2 or TRBV6-3 combines with J gene TRBJ2-1, with 10 bases that match TRBD2. The germline CDR1 and CDR2 sequences are MNHEY and SVGEGT. The V segment lost 6 bases and the J segment 7 bases; nucleotides outside the gene matches: 9. This CDR3 has 15 residues. The CDR3 bases are TGTGCCAGCAGCCGATTAGCGGGGGGTGGTAATGAGCAGTTCTTC. This encodes CASSRLAGGGNEQFF.

The rearrangement uses TRBV9 and TRBJ1-4, with D unclear. V lost 0 bases and J lost 0, with 6 bases in between. In germline, CDR1 is SGDLS, CDR2 YYNGEE. The CDR3 length is 15 residues. The CDR3 loop reads CASSVGPATNEKLFF. The DNA of the CDR3 is TGTGCCAGCAGCGTAGGACCAGCAACTAATGAAAAACTGTTTTTT.

This CDR3 reads CASSLSSQGNEQFF. DNA of the CDR3: TGTGCCAGCAGCTTAAGCTCTCAGGGCAATGAGCAGTTCTTC. The gene calls are TRBV7-3 and TRBJ2-1; D is possibly TRBD1 (5 bases). Germline CDR1 and CDR2: SGHTA and FQGTGA. Trimming removed 1 base at V and 6 bases at J, with 10 bases between. This CDR3 is 14 amino acids long.

Turning to this clone: This specimen includes other DNA sequences encoding the same CDR3. V usage is TRBV6-2 or TRBV6-3 and J usage is TRBJ2-5; possibly TRBD2 for D (6 bases). V was pared by 6 bases and J by 2 bases, with 13 bases between. Looked up from germline, CDR1 is MNHEY and CDR2 is SVGEGT. The CDR3 covers 14 residues. CDR3 region: CASSRTGTQETQYF. For the CDR3, the DNA is TGTGCCAGCAGCCGAACCGGGACTCAAGAGACCCAGTACTTC.

This chain uses TRBV4-1 with TRBJ2-1; 14 bases agree with TRBD2. Trimming removed 8 bases from V and 9 bases from J; junction bases left unmatched: 6. Germline CDR1 is MGHRA and CDR2 is YSYEKL. CDR3 length: 14 amino acids. DNA of the CDR3: TGCGCCAGCTCCATGGGACTAGCGGGGGTTGAGCAGTTCTTC. Translation: CASSMGLAGVEQFF.

DNA for the CDR3: TGTGCCAGCAGTCTACAGGACAGACCATCTAGCACAGATACGCAGTATTTT. As protein: CASSLQDRPSSTDTQYF. This sequence joins TRBV28 and TRBJ2-3, with TRBD1 as a possible D gene (6 bases). The CDR3 covers 17 residues. The V gene's germline CDR1 is MDHEN and CDR2 SYDVKM. V was cut by 5 bases and J by 0 bases, with 18 bases left in between. Using reference TRBV28 and TRBJ2-3 for the parts outside the CDR3, the full variable domain is DVKVTQSSRYLVKRTGEKVFLECVQDMDHENMFWYRQDPGLGLRLIYFSYDVKMKEKGDIPEGYSVSREKKERFSLILESASTNQTSMYLCASSLQDRPSSTDTQYFGPGTRLTVL.

V is TRBV3-1 (or the pseudogene TRBV3-2) and J is TRBJ1-2; D not certain. Trimming pared 4 bases from V and 2 bases from J, leaving 14 bases between. Germline V lookup: CDR1 LGHDT, CDR2 YNNKEL (reference sequence). This CDR3 contains 15 residues. CDR3 sequence reads: CASSRLLGLNYGYTF. CDR3 sequence (DNA): TGTGCCAGCAGCCGATTACTCGGACTCAACTATGGCTACACCTTC.

V and J are TRBV5-1 and TRBJ2-6, with D hard to call. Trimming removed 0 bases at V and 0 bases at J, with 7 bases between. Germline assignment: CDR1 SGHRS and CDR2 YFSETQ. There are 16 residues in the CDR3. The chain's CDR3 is CASSLGLNSGANVLTF. CDR3 coding DNA: TGCGCCAGCAGCTTGGGATTGAACTCTGGGGCCAACGTCCTGACTTTC.

This clone was detected once. The chain combines TRBV6-5 with TRBJ2-1, with D uncertain. Germline CDR1 is MNHEY and CDR2 is SVGAGI. The V and J ends lost 6 bases and 4 bases respectively, with 10 bases between them. The CDR3 extends over 13 amino acids. The CDR3 DNA sequence: TGTGCCAGCAGAAGAGGTCCATACAATGAGCAGTTCTTC. This gives the protein CASRRGPYNEQFF.

CDR3 loop: CASSYSGTSGGRRFF. In DNA form, the CDR3 reads TGTGCCAGCAGTTACTCGGGGACTAGCGGGGGGAGGCGGTTCTTC. The chain recombines TRBV6-5 with TRBJ2-1, with 15 nucleotides matching TRBD2. The CDR3 contains 15 residues. Germline V gives CDR1 MNHEY, CDR2 SVGAGI. Trimming at V came to 0 bases and at J to 15 bases, leaving 6 bases not matched to a gene.

The chain couples TRBV14 to TRBJ1-2, with D perhaps matching TRBD1 (6 bases). Germline CDR1 is SGHDN and CDR2 is FVKESK. V dropped 1 base and J dropped 5 bases, with 14 bases sitting between them. The CDR3 has 15 amino acids. The CDR3 DNA follows: TGTGCCAGCAGCCAAGGCCTAGGACAGTATTATGGCTACACCTTC. This codes for CASSQGLGQYYGYTF.

This chain connects TRBV3-1 (or the pseudogene TRBV3-2) to TRBJ2-5, with TRBD2 matching over 12 bases. The V and J ends lost 7 bases and 3 bases, in that order; junction bases with no gene match: 6. This CDR3 has 15 residues. Germline-derived CDR1 and CDR2 are LGHDT and YNNKEL (reference sequence). The CDR3 DNA reads TGTGCCAGCACCCTAGCGGGGGGGCGAAAAGAGACCCAGTACTTC. It translates to CASTLAGGRKETQYF.

The rearrangement links TRBV5-1 to TRBJ2-2, with D possibly TRBD1 on 5 matching bases. CDR3 length equals 14 residues. Germline lookup yields CDR1 SGHRS and CDR2 YFSETQ. Trimming took 5 bases from V and 5 from J, leaving 13 bases between them. The CDR3, as DNA: TGCGCCAGCAGGGATACAGGTTTTACCGGGGAGCTGTTTTTT. This encodes CASRDTGFTGELFF.

There are a few counts of this clone. The V and J genes are TRBV7-2 and TRBJ1-2; 9 nucleotides align to TRBD1. This CDR3 comprises 16 residues. V lost 4 bases, J lost 4 bases, and 10 bases stayed unmatched. The germline gives CDR1 SGHTA, CDR2 FQGNSA. In DNA form, the CDR3 reads TGTGCCAGCAGCTCTTCCGGGACAGGGCGTCCCTATGGCTACACCTTC. Amino acids: CASSSSGTGRPYGYTF.

The CDR3 loop reads CASSPHGDTGELFF. In nucleotides, the CDR3 is TGTGCCAGCAGCCCCCACGGTGACACCGGGGAGCTGTTTTTT. The chain is built from TRBV3-1 (or the pseudogene TRBV3-2) and TRBJ2-2, with D unclear. The germline V and J ends were trimmed by 4 bases and 3 bases, with 9 bases remaining between them. CDR3 size: 14 residues. Germline CDR1 reads LGHDT; CDR2 reads YNNKEL (reference sequence).

This chain links TRBV19 with TRBJ1-5; a weak D match, TRBD1 (6 bases). V gave up 8 bases and J gave up 2 bases, with 16 bases separating them. The CDR3 extends over 15 amino acids. The germline V gene has CDR1 LNHDA and CDR2 SQIVND (reference sequence). CDR3 protein: CASGPAGEGNQPQHF. The CDR3 DNA sequence: TGTGCCAGTGGGCCGGCAGGGGAAGGCAATCAGCCCCAGCATTTT.